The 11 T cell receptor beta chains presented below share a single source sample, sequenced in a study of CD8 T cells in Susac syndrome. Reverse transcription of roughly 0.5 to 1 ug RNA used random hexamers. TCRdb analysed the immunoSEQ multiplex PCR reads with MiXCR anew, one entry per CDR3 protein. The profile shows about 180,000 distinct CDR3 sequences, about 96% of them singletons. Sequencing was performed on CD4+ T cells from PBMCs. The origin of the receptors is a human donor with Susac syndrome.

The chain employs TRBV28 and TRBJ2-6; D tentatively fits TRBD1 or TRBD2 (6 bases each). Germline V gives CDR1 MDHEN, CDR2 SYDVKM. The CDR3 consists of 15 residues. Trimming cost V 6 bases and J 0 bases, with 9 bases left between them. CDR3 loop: CASRGGSSGANVLTF. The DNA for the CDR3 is TGTGCCAGCAGGGGGGGCAGCTCTGGGGCCAACGTCCTGACTTTC.

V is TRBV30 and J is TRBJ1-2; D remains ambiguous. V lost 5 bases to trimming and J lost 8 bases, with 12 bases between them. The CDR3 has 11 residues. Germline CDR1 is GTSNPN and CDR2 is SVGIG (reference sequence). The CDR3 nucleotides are TGTGCCTGGGGACCACCAGGAGGCTACACCTTC. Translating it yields CAWGPPGGYTF.

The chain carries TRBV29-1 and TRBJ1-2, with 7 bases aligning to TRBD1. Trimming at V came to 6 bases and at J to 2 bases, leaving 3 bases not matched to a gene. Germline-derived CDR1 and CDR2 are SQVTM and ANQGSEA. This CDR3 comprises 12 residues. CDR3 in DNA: TGCAGCGTAGGGGGACAGAACTATGGCTACACCTTC. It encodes CSVGGQNYGYTF.

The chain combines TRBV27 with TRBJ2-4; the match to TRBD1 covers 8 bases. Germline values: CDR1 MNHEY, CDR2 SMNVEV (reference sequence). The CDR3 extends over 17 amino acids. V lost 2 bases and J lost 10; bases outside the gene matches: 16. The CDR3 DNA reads TGTGCCAGCAGTTTAGGGACAGGAATGGGGCCTAACCTAATTCAGTACTTC. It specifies CASSLGTGMGPNLIQYF.

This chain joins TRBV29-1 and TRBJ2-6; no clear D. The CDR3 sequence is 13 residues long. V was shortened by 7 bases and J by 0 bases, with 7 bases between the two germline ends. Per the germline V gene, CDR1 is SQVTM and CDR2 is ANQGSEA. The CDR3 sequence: CSARSSGANVLTF. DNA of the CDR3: TGCAGCGCTAGGAGCTCTGGGGCCAACGTCCTGACTTTC.

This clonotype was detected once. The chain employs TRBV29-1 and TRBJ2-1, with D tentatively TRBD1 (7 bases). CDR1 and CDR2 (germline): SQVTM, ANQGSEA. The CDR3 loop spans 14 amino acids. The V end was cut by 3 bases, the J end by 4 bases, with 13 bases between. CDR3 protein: CSVDTPGGYNEQFF. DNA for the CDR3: TGCAGCGTTGACACGCCAGGGGGGTACAATGAGCAGTTCTTC.

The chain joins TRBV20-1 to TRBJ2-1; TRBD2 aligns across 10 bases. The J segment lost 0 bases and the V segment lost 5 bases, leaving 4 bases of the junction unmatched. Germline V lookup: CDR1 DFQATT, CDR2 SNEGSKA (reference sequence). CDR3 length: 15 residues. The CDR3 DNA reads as TGCAGTGCTGAGCTAGCGGGAGCCTCCTACAATGAGCAGTTCTTC. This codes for CSAELAGASYNEQFF.

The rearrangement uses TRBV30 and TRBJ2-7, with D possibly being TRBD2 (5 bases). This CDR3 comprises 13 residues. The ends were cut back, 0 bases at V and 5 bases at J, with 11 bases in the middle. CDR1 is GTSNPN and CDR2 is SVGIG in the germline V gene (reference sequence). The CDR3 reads CAWSVRTHDEQYF. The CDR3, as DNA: TGTGCCTGGAGTGTCAGGACTCATGACGAGCAGTACTTC.

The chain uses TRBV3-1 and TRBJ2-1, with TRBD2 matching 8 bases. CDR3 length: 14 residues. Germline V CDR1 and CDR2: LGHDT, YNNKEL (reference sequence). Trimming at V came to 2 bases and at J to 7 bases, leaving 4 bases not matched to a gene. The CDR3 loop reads CASSQSGGRNEQFF. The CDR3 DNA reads TGTGCCAGCAGCCAAAGCGGGGGTCGAAATGAGCAGTTCTTC.

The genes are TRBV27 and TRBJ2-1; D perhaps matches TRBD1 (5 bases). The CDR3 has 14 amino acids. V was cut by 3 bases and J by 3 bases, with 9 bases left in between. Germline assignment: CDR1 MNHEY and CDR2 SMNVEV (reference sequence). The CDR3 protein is CASSFQGRYNEQFF. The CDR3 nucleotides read TGTGCCAGCAGTTTCCAGGGCCGCTACAATGAGCAGTTCTTC.

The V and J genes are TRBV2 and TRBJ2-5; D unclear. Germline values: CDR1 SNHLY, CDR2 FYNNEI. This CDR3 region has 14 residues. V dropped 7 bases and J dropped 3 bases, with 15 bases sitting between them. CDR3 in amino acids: CASNSRSKEETQYF. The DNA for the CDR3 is TGTGCCAGCAACTCCCGCTCGAAAGAAGAGACCCAGTACTTC.